This T cell receptor beta chain was retrieved from a study of shared clonotypes between healthy human individuals. The CDR3 runs to 14 residues. Looked up from germline, CDR1 is MNHEY and CDR2 is SVGAGI. V was cut by 6 bases and J by 0 bases, with 10 bases left in between. Method: immunoSEQ multiplex PCR; TCRdb's copy keeps in-frame clones and lacks some. The data show roughly 660,000 clones, roughly 88% seen once. Details on this clone: Other DNA sequences in the same sample also yield this CDR3.

Sample: memory CD8+ T cells from PBMCs. Indicated subset: CD45RO+ cells pooled with CCR7-negative TemRA cells. The chain carries TRBV6-5 and TRBJ2-3; tentative D call: TRBD1 (6 bases). The TCR comes from a man between 18 and 29 years old in good health. Some clones in this sample may be carry-over from other donors' samples. DNA for the CDR3: TGTGCCAGCAGCTACGGACAGAGCACAGATACGCAGTATTTT. Protein: CASSYGQSTDTQYF.